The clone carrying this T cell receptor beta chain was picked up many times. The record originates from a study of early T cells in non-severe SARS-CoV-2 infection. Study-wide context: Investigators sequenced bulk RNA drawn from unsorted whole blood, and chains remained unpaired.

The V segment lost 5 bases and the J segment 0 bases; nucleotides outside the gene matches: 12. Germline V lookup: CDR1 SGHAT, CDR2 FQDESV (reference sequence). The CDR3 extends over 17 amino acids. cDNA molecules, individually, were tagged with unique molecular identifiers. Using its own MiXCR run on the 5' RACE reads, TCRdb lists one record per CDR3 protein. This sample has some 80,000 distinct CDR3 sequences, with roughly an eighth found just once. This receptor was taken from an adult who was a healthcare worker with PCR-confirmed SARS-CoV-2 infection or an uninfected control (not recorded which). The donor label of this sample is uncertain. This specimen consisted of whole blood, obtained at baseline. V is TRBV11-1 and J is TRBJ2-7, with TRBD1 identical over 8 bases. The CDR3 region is CASSNDRGIWSSYEQYF. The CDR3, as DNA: TGTGCCAGCAGCAACGACAGGGGAATTTGGAGCTCCTACGAGCAGTACTTC.